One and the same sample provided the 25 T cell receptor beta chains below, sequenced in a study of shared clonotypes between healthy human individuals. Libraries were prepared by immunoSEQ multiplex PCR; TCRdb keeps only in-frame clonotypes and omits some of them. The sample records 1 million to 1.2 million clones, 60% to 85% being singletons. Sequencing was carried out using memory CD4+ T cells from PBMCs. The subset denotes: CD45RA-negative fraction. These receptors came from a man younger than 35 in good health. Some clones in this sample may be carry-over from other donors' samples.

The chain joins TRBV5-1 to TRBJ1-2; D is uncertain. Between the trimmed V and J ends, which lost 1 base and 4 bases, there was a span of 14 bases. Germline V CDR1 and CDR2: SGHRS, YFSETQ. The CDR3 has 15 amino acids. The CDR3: CASSLTRGDRYGYTF. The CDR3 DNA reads TGCGCCAGCAGCTTGACCAGAGGTGATCGCTATGGCTACACCTTC.

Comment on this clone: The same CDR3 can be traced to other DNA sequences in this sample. CDR3 DNA sequence: TGCGCCAGCAGCTCCGGGGGCTACAATGAGCAGTTCTTC. Protein sequence: CASSSGGYNEQFF. The chain has TRBV5-1 and TRBJ2-1; weak D call: TRBD2 (6 bases). CDR3 length equals 13 residues. Germline V gene sequence: CDR1 SGHRS, CDR2 YFSETQ. V gave up 3 bases and J gave up 3 bases, with 7 bases separating them.

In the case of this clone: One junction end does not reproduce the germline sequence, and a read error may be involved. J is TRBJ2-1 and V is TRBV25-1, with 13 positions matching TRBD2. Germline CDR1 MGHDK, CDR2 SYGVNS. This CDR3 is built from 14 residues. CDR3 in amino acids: CASSDGLAGVSRLF. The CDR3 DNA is TGTGCCAGCAGTGACGGACTAGCGGGGGTTAGTAGACTCTTC.

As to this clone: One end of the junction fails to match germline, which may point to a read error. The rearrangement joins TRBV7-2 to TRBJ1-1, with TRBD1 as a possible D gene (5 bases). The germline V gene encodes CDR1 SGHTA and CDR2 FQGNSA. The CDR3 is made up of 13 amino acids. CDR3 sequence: CASSFAGNTEAFF. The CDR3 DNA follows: TGTGCCAGCAGCTTCGCAGGGAACACCGAAGCTTTCTTT.

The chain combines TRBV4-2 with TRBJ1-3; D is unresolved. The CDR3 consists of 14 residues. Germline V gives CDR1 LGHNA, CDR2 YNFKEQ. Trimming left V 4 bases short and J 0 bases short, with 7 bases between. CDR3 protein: CASSPADSGNTIYF. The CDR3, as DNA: TGTGCCAGCAGCCCCGCAGACTCTGGAAACACCATATATTTT.

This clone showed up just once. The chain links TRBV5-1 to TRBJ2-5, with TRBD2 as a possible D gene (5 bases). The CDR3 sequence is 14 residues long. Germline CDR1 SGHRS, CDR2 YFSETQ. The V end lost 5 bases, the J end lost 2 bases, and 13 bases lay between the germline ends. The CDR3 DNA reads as TGCGCCAGCAGTGGAAGCGGAATACAAGAGACCCAGTACTTC. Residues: CASSGSGIQETQYF.

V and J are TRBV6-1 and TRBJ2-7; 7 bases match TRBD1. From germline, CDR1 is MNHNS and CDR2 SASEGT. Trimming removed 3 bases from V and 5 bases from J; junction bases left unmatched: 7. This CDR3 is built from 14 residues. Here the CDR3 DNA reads TGTGCCAGCAGTGAGGCAACAGGGGTCCACGAGCAGTACTTC. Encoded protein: CASSEATGVHEQYF.

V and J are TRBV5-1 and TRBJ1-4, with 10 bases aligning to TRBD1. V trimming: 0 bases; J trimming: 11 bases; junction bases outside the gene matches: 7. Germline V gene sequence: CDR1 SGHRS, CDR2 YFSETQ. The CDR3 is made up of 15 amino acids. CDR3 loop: CASSLGGQGLWKLFF. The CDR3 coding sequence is TGCGCCAGCAGCTTGGGGGGACAGGGGCTATGGAAACTGTTTTTT. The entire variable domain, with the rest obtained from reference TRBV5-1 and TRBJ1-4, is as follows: KAGVTQTPRYLIKTRGQQVTLSCSPISGHRSVSWYQQTPGQGLQFLFEYFSETQRNKGNFPGRFSGRQFSNSRSEMNVSTLELGDSALYLCASSLGGQGLWKLFFGSGTQLSVL.

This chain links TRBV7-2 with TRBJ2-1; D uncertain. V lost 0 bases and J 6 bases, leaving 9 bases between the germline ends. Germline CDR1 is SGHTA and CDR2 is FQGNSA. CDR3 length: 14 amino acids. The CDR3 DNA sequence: TGTGCCAGCAGCTTAGCGACGACTCTCAATGAGCAGTTCTTC. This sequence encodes CASSLATTLNEQFF.

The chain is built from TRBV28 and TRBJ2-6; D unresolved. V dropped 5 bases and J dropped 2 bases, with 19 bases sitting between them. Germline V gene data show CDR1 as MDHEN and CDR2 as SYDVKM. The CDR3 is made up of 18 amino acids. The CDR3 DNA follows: TGTGCCAGCAGTCCCCTCCAATGGGGAACCCCTGGGGCCAACGTCCTGACTTTC. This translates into CASSPLQWGTPGANVLTF. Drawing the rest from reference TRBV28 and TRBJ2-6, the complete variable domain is DVKVTQSSRYLVKRTGEKVFLECVQDMDHENMFWYRQDPGLGLRLIYFSYDVKMKEKGDIPEGYSVSREKKERFSLILESASTNQTSMYLCASSPLQWGTPGANVLTFGAGSRLTVL.

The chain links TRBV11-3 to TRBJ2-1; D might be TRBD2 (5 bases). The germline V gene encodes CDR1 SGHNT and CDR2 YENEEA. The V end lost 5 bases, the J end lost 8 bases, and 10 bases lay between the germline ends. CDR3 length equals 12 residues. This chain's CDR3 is CASSPGVDEQFF. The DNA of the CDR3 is TGTGCCAGCAGCCCCGGGGTTGATGAGCAGTTCTTC.

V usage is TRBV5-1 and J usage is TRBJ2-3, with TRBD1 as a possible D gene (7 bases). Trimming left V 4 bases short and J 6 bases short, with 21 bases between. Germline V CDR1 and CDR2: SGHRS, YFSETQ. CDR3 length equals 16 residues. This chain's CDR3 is CASSLGGQRLVDTQYF. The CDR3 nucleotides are TGCGCCAGCAGCCTGGGGGGACAGCGGTTGGTGGATACGCAGTATTTT.

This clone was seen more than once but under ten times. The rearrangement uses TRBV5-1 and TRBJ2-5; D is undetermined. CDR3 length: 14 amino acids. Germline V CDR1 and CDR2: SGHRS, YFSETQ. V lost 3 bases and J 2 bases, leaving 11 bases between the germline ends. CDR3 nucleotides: TGCGCCAGCAGCTCTGACGGTATACAAGAGACCCAGTACTTC. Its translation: CASSSDGIQETQYF.

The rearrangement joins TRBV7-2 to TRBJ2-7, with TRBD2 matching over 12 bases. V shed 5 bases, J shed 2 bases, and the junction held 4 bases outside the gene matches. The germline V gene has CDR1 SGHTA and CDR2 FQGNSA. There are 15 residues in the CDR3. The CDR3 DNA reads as TGTGCCAGCAGCGAAGGACTAGCGGGGACCTACGAGCAGTACTTC. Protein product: CASSEGLAGTYEQYF.

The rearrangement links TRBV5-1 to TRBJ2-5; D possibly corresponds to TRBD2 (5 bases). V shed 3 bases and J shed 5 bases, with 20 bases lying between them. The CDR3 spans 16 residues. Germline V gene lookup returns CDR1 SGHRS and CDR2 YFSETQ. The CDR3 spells CASSSEAPTGKETQYF. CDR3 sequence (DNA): TGCGCCAGCAGCTCCGAAGCTCCCACCGGGAAGGAGACCCAGTACTTC.

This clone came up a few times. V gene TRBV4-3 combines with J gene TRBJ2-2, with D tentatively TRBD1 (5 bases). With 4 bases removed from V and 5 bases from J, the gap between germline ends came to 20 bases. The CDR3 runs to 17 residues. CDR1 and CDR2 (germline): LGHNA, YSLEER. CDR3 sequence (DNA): TGCGCCAGCAGCCCTCTCTCCGCAGGGTCCAGAACCGGGGAGCTGTTTTTT. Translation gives CASSPLSAGSRTGELFF.

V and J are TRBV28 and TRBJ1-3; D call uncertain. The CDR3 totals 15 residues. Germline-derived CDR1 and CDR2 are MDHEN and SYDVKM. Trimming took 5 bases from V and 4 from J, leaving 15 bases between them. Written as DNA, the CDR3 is TGTGCCAGCAGTCTTAACCCGTCAGGCGGAAACACCATATATTTT. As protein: CASSLNPSGGNTIYF.

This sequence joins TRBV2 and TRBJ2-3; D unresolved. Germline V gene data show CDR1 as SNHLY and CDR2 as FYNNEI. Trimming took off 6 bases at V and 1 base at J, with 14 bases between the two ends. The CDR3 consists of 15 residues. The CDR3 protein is CASRDPLLGTDTQYF. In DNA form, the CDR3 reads TGTGCCAGCAGGGACCCCCTTCTGGGCACAGATACGCAGTATTTT.

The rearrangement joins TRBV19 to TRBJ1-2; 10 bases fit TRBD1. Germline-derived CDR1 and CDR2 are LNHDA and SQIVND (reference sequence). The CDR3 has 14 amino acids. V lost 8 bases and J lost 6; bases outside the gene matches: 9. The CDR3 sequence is CASLRGTGENGYTF. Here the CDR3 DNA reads TGTGCCAGTCTCCGAGGGACAGGGGAAAATGGCTACACCTTC.

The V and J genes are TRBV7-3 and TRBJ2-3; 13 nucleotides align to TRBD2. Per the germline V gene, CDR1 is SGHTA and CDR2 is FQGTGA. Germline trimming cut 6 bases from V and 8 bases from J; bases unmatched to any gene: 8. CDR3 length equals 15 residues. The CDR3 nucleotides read TGTGCCAGCAGTAACGGACTAGCGGGAGTTGGTACGCAGTATTTT. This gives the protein CASSNGLAGVGTQYF.

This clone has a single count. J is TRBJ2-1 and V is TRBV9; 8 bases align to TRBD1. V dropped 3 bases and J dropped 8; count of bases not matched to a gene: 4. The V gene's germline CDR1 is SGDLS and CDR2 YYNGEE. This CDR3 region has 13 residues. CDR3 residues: CASSAIQGDEQFF. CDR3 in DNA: TGTGCCAGCAGCGCAATACAGGGGGATGAGCAGTTCTTC.

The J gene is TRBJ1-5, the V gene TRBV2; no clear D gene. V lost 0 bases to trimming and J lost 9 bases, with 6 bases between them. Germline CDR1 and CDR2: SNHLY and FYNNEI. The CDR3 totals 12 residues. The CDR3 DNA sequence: TGTGCCAGCAGTGAAGCGACGAGGCCCCAGCATTTT. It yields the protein CASSEATRPQHF.

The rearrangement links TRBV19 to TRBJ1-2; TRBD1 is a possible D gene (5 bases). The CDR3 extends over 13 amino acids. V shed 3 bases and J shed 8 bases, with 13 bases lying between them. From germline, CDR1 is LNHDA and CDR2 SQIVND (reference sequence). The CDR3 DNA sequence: TGTGCCAGTAGTATTCGGTCTAACAGGGGCTACACCTTC. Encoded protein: CASSIRSNRGYTF. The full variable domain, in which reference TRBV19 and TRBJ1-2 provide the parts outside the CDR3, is DGGITQSPKYLFRKEGQNVTLSCEQNLNHDAMYWYRQDPGQGLRLIYYSQIVNDFQKGDIAEGYSVSREKKESFPLTVTSAQKNPTAFYLCASSIRSNRGYTFGSGTRLTVV.

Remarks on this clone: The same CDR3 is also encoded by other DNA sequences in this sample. The CDR3 here is CSVGPGNTEAFF. The DNA of the CDR3 is TGCAGCGTGGGGCCTGGGAACACTGAAGCTTTCTTT. The chain couples TRBV29-1 to TRBJ1-1; maybe TRBD1 (5 bases). The V end lost 6 bases, the J end lost 1 base, and 9 bases lay between the germline ends. The CDR3 length is 12 residues. Germline V lookup: CDR1 SQVTM, CDR2 ANQGSEA.

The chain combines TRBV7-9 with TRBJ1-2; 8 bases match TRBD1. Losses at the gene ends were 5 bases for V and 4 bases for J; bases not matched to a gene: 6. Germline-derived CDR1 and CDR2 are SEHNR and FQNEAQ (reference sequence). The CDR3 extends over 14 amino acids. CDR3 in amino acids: CASSLTGGPYGYTF. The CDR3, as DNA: TGTGCCAGCAGCCTTACAGGGGGACCCTATGGCTACACCTTC.